These 23 T cell receptor beta chains share one sample of origin, sequenced in a study of blood T cell repertoires in COVID-19. Libraries were prepared by immunoSEQ multiplex PCR; TCRdb keeps only in-frame clonotypes and omits some of them. Of about 370,000 clones in the sample, more than 85% were seen once. Sequenced material: PBMCs or T cells enriched from blood (not recorded which). Every receptor here comes from a woman in her thirties or forties who had been exposed to COVID-19.

V is TRBV2 and J is TRBJ2-6, with a weak D call TRBD1 (5 bases). Trimming pared 4 bases from V and 5 bases from J, leaving 18 bases between. CDR1 and CDR2 from the germline V gene are SNHLY and FYNNEI. The CDR3 is made up of 17 amino acids. The CDR3 loop reads CASSANRTPGRANVLTF. The CDR3 DNA follows: TGTGCCAGCAGTGCTAACAGGACCCCTGGGAGGGCCAACGTCCTGACTTTC.

The chain uses TRBV9 and TRBJ1-4; 8 bases agree with TRBD1. This CDR3 region has 14 residues. Germline V gene data show CDR1 as SGDLS and CDR2 as YYNGEE. The trim removed 0 bases at V and 7 bases at J, leaving 2 bases unmatched. The CDR3: CASSVGQGAEKLFF. The DNA for the CDR3 is TGTGCCAGCAGCGTAGGGCAGGGGGCTGAAAAACTGTTTTTT. The full variable domain, rest sourced from reference TRBV9 and TRBJ1-4, is DSGVTQTPKHLITATGQRVTLRCSPRSGDLSVYWYQQSLDQGLQFLIQYYNGEERAKGNILERFSAQQFPDLHSELNLSSLELGDSALYFCASSVGQGAEKLFFGSGTQLSVL.

A few counts support this clone. The chain combines TRBV4-3 with TRBJ1-2, with 8 bases aligning to TRBD1. Trimming removed 8 bases from V and 7 bases from J; junction bases left unmatched: 15. Germline-derived CDR1 and CDR2 are LGHNA and YSLEER. The CDR3 is 15 amino acids. The CDR3: CASGALTGEGRGYTF. Here the CDR3 DNA reads TGCGCCAGCGGGGCTTTGACAGGGGAAGGTCGTGGCTACACCTTC.

V usage is TRBV5-1 and J usage is TRBJ2-3; maybe TRBD1 (6 bases). Germline V gene sequence: CDR1 SGHRS, CDR2 YFSETQ. This CDR3 is built from 16 residues. Trimming cost V 0 bases and J 1 base, with 12 bases left between them. The chain's CDR3 is CASSLGQAGGTDTQYF. In DNA, the CDR3 is TGCGCCAGCAGCTTGGGACAGGCCGGGGGCACAGATACGCAGTATTTT.

The J gene is TRBJ1-5, the V gene TRBV7-2; D possibly corresponds to TRBD1 (6 bases). Trimming cost V 3 bases and J 6 bases, with 15 bases left between them. The CDR3 is 15 amino acids. Germline CDR1 and CDR2: SGHTA and FQGNSA. In DNA form, the CDR3 reads TGTGCCAGCAGCTTCGAGATGGGGGCGATTCAGCCCCAGCATTTT. As protein: CASSFEMGAIQPQHF.

The chain joins TRBV1 to TRBJ2-2; the table assigns TRBD2, which was not confirmed against the DNA. TRBV1 is listed as a pseudogene. The CDR3 consists of 15 residues. CDR3 loop: CTSSHPAEVGGELFF. The CDR3, as DNA: TGCACCAGCAGCCATCCCGCGGAGGTGGGAGGGGAGCTGTTTTTT.

This rearrangement joins TRBV24-1 to TRBJ1-5; possibly TRBD1 for D (6 bases). The CDR3 consists of 13 residues. From germline, CDR1 is KGHDR and CDR2 SFDVKD. V was pared by 4 bases and J by 7 bases, with 10 bases between. In DNA, the CDR3 is TGTGCCACCAGTGAACCAGGGGACCAGCCCCAGCATTTT. Translated, it gives CATSEPGDQPQHF.

J is TRBJ2-7 and V is TRBV4-2; 10 positions agree with TRBD2. Trimming cost V 5 bases and J 7 bases; bases outside gene matches: 11. The germline V gene encodes CDR1 LGHNA and CDR2 YNFKEQ. The CDR3 covers 15 residues. DNA of the CDR3: TGTGCCAGCAGCTACAGCGGGAGGGCTTTAGGGGAGCAGTACTTC. Residues: CASSYSGRALGEQYF.

The chain employs TRBV3-1 (or the pseudogene TRBV3-2) and TRBJ1-4; a possible D gene is TRBD1 (5 bases). Looked up from germline, CDR1 is LGHDT and CDR2 is YNNKEL (reference sequence). Between the trimmed V and J ends, which lost 4 bases and 3 bases, there was a span of 12 bases. This CDR3 is built from 15 residues. The CDR3 bases are TGTGCCAGCAGCCTCCGAAGGGGCTCTAATGAAAAACTGTTTTTT. This sequence encodes CASSLRRGSNEKLFF.

The genes are TRBV19 and TRBJ1-1; tentatively, D is TRBD1 (6 bases). CDR1 is LNHDA, CDR2 SQIVND, per germline (reference sequence). Trimming cost V 1 base and J 7 bases, with 13 bases left between them. The CDR3 is 14 residues long. The CDR3, as DNA: TGTGCCAGTAGTATAGCGAGGGGGTTCGGTGAAGCTTTCTTT. As protein: CASSIARGFGEAFF.

V usage is TRBV25-1 and J usage is TRBJ2-3; TRBD1 matches 9 bases. CDR3 length: 17 residues. CDR1 and CDR2 (germline): MGHDK, SYGVNS. V dropped 3 bases and J dropped 1; count of bases not matched to a gene: 8. Written as DNA, the CDR3 is TGTGCCAGCAGTGAGCCGGGACAGGGAGTAGGCACAGATACGCAGTATTTT. Protein: CASSEPGQGVGTDTQYF.

The chain combines TRBV19 with TRBJ1-2; D unresolved. Trimming took off 7 bases at V and 4 bases at J, with 13 bases between the two ends. The germline V gene has CDR1 LNHDA and CDR2 SQIVND (reference sequence). The CDR3 is 13 amino acids. CDR3 coding DNA: TGTGCCAGTACATTCCGGGAAAGCTATGGCTACACCTTC. Amino acid sequence: CASTFRESYGYTF. The entire variable domain, with the rest obtained from reference TRBV19 and TRBJ1-2, is as follows: DGGITQSPKYLFRKEGQNVTLSCEQNLNHDAMYWYRQDPGQGLRLIYYSQIVNDFQKGDIAEGYSVSREKKESFPLTVTSAQKNPTAFYLCASTFRESYGYTFGSGTRLTVV.

The chain is built from TRBV19 and TRBJ1-5; D not certain. V lost 0 bases, J lost 1 base, and 7 bases lay in between. The germline CDR1 and CDR2 sequences are LNHDA and SQIVND (reference sequence). The length of the CDR3 is 15 residues. The CDR3 DNA reads TGTGCCAGTAGTATAGAAACTTTGAGCAATCAGCCCCAGCATTTT. As protein: CASSIETLSNQPQHF.

This clone appeared once. CDR3 nucleotide sequence: TGTGCCAGCTCACCAAATAGGGGTGATTCGCAGCCCCAGCATTTT. Protein sequence: CASSPNRGDSQPQHF. The chain carries TRBV18 and TRBJ1-5; TRBD1 is a possible D gene (5 bases). The V end lost 2 bases, the J end lost 7 bases, and 15 bases lay between the germline ends. Germline-derived CDR1 and CDR2 are KGHSH and LQKENI. The CDR3 is made up of 15 amino acids.

V and J are TRBV5-4 and TRBJ1-1, with D possibly TRBD1 on 6 matching bases. Between the trimmed V and J ends, which lost 4 bases and 4 bases, there was a span of 14 bases. The CDR3 runs 14 residues. From germline, CDR1 is SGHNT and CDR2 YYREEE (reference sequence). CDR3 DNA sequence: TGTGCCAGCAGCCTGAGGGGGGGGGCCACTGAAGCTTTCTTT. This sequence encodes CASSLRGGATEAFF.

This sequence joins TRBV7-2 and TRBJ1-2; TRBD1 agrees at 7 bases. With 2 bases clipped from V and 2 bases from J, the junction kept 8 bases outside the gene matches. Germline values: CDR1 SGHTA, CDR2 FQGNSA. CDR3 size: 16 residues. CDR3 residues: CASSLRQGGNNYGYTF. DNA of the CDR3: TGTGCCAGCAGCTTAAGACAGGGTGGCAACAACTATGGCTACACCTTC.

The genes are TRBV24-1 and TRBJ2-1, with 9 bases lining up with TRBD2. J lost 6 bases, V lost 3 bases, and 11 bases had no gene match. The CDR3 runs 17 residues. Germline CDR1 reads KGHDR; CDR2 reads SFDVKD. CDR3: CATSDVGGTSNFNEQFF. For the CDR3, the DNA is TGTGCCACCAGTGATGTGGGGGGGACTAGCAATTTCAATGAGCAGTTCTTC.

This rearrangement joins TRBV6-5 to TRBJ1-4; 8 positions agree with TRBD1. This CDR3 has 15 amino acids. Germline lookup yields CDR1 MNHEY and CDR2 SVGAGI. After removal of 0 bases from V and 8 bases from J, the junction contained 5 bases not matched to a gene. This CDR3 reads CASSYSRRQGEKLFF. CDR3 in DNA: TGTGCCAGCAGTTACTCGAGACGACAGGGGGAAAAACTGTTTTTT.

V gene TRBV4-1 combines with J gene TRBJ1-2, with 9 bases matching TRBD1. Trimming removed 1 base from V and 7 bases from J; junction bases left unmatched: 7. CDR3 length: 15 residues. Germline V CDR1 and CDR2: MGHRA, YSYEKL. CDR3 protein: CASSQGTDRGGGYTF. CDR3 coding DNA: TGCGCCAGCAGCCAAGGAACGGACAGGGGAGGTGGCTACACCTTC.

The V gene is TRBV7-6, the J gene TRBJ1-1, with D tentatively TRBD1 (6 bases). V lost 5 bases to trimming and J lost 2 bases, with 12 bases between them. CDR1 and CDR2 from the germline V gene are SGHVS and FNYEAQ. CDR3 length: 14 residues. The CDR3 here is CASSPGGRNTEAFF. DNA of the CDR3: TGTGCCAGCAGCCCGGGGGGCAGAAACACTGAAGCTTTCTTT.

DNA of the CDR3: TGCGCCAGCAGCAGGACAGCTGAGAGCTCCTACAATGAGCAGTTCTTC. Its translation: CASSRTAESSYNEQFF. This chain connects TRBV5-1 to TRBJ2-1; tentatively, D is TRBD1 (6 bases). With 4 bases removed from V and 0 bases from J, the gap between germline ends came to 14 bases. This CDR3 is 16 amino acids long. The V gene's germline CDR1 is SGHRS and CDR2 YFSETQ.

This clone appeared once. The CDR3 bases are TGCGCCAGCAGCTTGTCACTAGCGGGGGGGCGAAGCACAGATACGCAGTATTTT. Its translation: CASSLSLAGGRSTDTQYF. The genes are TRBV5-1 and TRBJ2-3; TRBD2 aligns across 13 bases. V dropped 1 base and J dropped 0; count of bases not matched to a gene: 5. This CDR3 is 18 amino acids long. In germline, CDR1 is SGHRS, CDR2 YFSETQ.

The chain combines TRBV6-5 with TRBJ2-1; D may be TRBD1 (5 bases). Between the trimmed V and J ends, which lost 7 bases and 0 bases, there was a span of 10 bases. CDR1 and CDR2 (germline): MNHEY, SVGAGI. The CDR3 is 14 residues long. CDR3 bases: TGTGCCAGCAACCGACAGAGCTCCTACAATGAGCAGTTCTTC. Translating it yields CASNRQSSYNEQFF.